The 18 T cell receptor beta chains in this list originate from one sample, sequenced in a study of OX40 agonist ivuxolimab in advanced cancers. TCRdb's copy holds only in-frame clones and misses some; the assay was immunoSEQ multiplex PCR. This table holds about 91,000 clones, 86% found once. Specimen: CD4+ or CD8+ T cells sorted from blood, collected in a trial of the OX40 agonist ivuxolimab. All receptors derive from an adult with an advanced solid tumor such as melanoma, head and neck, liver or kidney cancer.

The sample holds one count of this clone. The J gene is TRBJ2-1, the V gene TRBV12-5; D may be TRBD2 (5 bases). Trimming removed 3 bases at V and 0 bases at J, with 9 bases between. The CDR3 runs 15 residues. Per germline, CDR1 LGHNT and CDR2 FRNRAP. CDR3 amino acids: CASGLRSGSYNEQFF. CDR3 nucleotide sequence: TGTGCTAGTGGTTTAAGGAGCGGCTCCTACAATGAGCAGTTCTTC.

The rearrangement joins TRBV6-6 to TRBJ2-7; 8 nucleotides align to TRBD1. Germline assignment: CDR1 MNHNY and CDR2 SVGAGI (reference sequence). J was trimmed by 4 bases and V by 8 bases; bases with no gene match: 13. CDR3 length: 15 residues. CDR3 region: CASQEIGQGRYEQYF. The CDR3 nucleotides are TGTGCCAGCCAAGAAATAGGACAGGGAAGATACGAGCAGTACTTC.

As concerns this clone: At the DNA level, this CDR3 is encoded by other sequences in the same sample as well. The chain links TRBV18 to TRBJ1-2; D unclear. The CDR3 spans 13 residues. The germline V gene has CDR1 KGHSH and CDR2 LQKENI. V shed 3 bases and J shed 6 bases, with 11 bases lying between them. The DNA of the CDR3 is TGTGCCAGCTCACCGGAGGGAGGCAATGGCTACACCTTC. Protein sequence: CASSPEGGNGYTF.

This rearrangement joins TRBV5-1 to TRBJ2-3; 8 bases map to TRBD1. From germline, CDR1 is SGHRS and CDR2 YFSETQ. The CDR3 has 14 residues. The J segment lost 1 base and the V segment lost 3 bases, leaving 1 base of the junction unmatched. The CDR3 region is CASSSGQGTDTQYF. The CDR3 coding sequence is TGCGCCAGCAGCTCGGGACAGGGCACAGATACGCAGTATTTT.

CDR3 region: CASSGGQALYNEQFF. CDR3 nucleotide sequence: TGTGCCAGCAGTGGGGGACAGGCGCTATACAATGAGCAGTTCTTC. The rearrangement links TRBV28 to TRBJ2-1, with 8 bases that match TRBD1. Losses at the gene ends were 5 bases for V and 4 bases for J; bases not matched to a gene: 7. The CDR3 spans 15 residues. The germline V gene has CDR1 MDHEN and CDR2 SYDVKM. Drawing the rest from reference TRBV28 and TRBJ2-1, the complete variable domain is DVKVTQSSRYLVKRTGEKVFLECVQDMDHENMFWYRQDPGLGLRLIYFSYDVKMKEKGDIPEGYSVSREKKERFSLILESASTNQTSMYLCASSGGQALYNEQFFGPGTRLTVL.

The chain has TRBV5-1 and TRBJ2-1; 11 nucleotides align to TRBD1. The CDR3 is 16 amino acids. Trimming cost V 0 bases and J 3 bases; bases outside gene matches: 2. Germline V gene data show CDR1 as SGHRS and CDR2 as YFSETQ. CDR3 sequence (DNA): TGCGCCAGCAGCTTGGCCGGGACAGGGGGCTACAATGAGCAGTTCTTC. Encoded protein: CASSLAGTGGYNEQFF. Using reference TRBV5-1 and TRBJ2-1 for the parts outside the CDR3, the full variable domain is KAGVTQTPRYLIKTRGQQVTLSCSPISGHRSVSWYQQTPGQGLQFLFEYFSETQRNKGNFPGRFSGRQFSNSRSEMNVSTLELGDSALYLCASSLAGTGGYNEQFFGPGTRLTVL.

This chain joins TRBV10-2 and TRBJ2-3; TRBD2 matches 8 bases. With V trimmed by 7 bases and J by 0 bases, 12 bases remained unmatched. The CDR3 is 17 amino acids. Per the germline V gene, CDR1 is WSHSY and CDR2 is SAAADI. CDR3 in DNA: TGCGCCAGCAACAGCGGGAGAACTTACTCTAGCACAGATACGCAGTATTTT. The encoded protein is CASNSGRTYSSTDTQYF.

The rearrangement joins TRBV10-1 to TRBJ2-3, with D possibly TRBD2 on 5 matching bases. The CDR3 is 15 amino acids. Germline V CDR1 and CDR2: WNHNN, SYGVQD (reference sequence). Trimming removed 3 bases at V and 2 bases at J, with 12 bases between. The CDR3 here is CASSERAGPTDTQYF. Written as DNA, the CDR3 is TGCGCCAGCAGTGAACGGGCGGGCCCCACAGATACGCAGTATTTT.

This rearrangement joins TRBV5-1 to TRBJ2-1, with D possibly being TRBD1 or TRBD2 (5 bases each). The CDR3 extends over 13 amino acids. Germline values: CDR1 SGHRS, CDR2 YFSETQ. V was pared by 3 bases and J by 6 bases, with 10 bases between. In DNA form, the CDR3 reads TGCGCCAGCAGCTGGCGAGGGGTCAATGAGCAGTTCTTC. It codes for CASSWRGVNEQFF.

V gene TRBV7-9 combines with J gene TRBJ2-2, with 7 nucleotides matching TRBD1. Germline loops: CDR1 SEHNR, CDR2 FQNEAQ (reference sequence). CDR3 length equals 15 residues. V dropped 8 bases and J dropped 5; count of bases not matched to a gene: 11. CDR3 loop: CASAIPGGGTGELFF. The CDR3 DNA reads TGTGCCAGCGCAATTCCAGGGGGTGGTACCGGGGAGCTGTTTTTT.

CDR3 DNA sequence: TGCGCCAGCAGCCCCGGGACTGTTCTCAGAGAGACCCAGTACTTC. Amino acids: CASSPGTVLRETQYF. V and J are TRBV5-1 and TRBJ2-5; D is perhaps TRBD2 (6 bases). The CDR3 is made up of 15 amino acids. Trimming shortened V by 4 bases and J by 4 bases, and 17 bases separated the two germline ends. Germline V lookup: CDR1 SGHRS, CDR2 YFSETQ.

The chain is built from TRBV30 and TRBJ1-2; D call uncertain. Germline CDR1 and CDR2: GTSNPN and SVGIG (reference sequence). V was shortened by 3 bases and J by 4 bases, with 12 bases between the two germline ends. CDR3 length: 13 amino acids. The CDR3 nucleotides read TGTGCCTGGAGGGGCCGCGGCCCCTATGGCTACACCTTC. It translates to CAWRGRGPYGYTF.

The CDR3 bases are TGCGCCAGCAGCTCGGGGGGCGGGCAGACCACTGAAGCTTTCTTT. Translating gives CASSSGGGQTTEAFF. The genes are TRBV5-1 and TRBJ1-1; tentative D call: TRBD1 (6 bases). The length of the CDR3 is 15 residues. Germline V gives CDR1 SGHRS, CDR2 YFSETQ. V lost 3 bases to trimming and J lost 4 bases, with 16 bases between them. Full variable domain (rest looked up from reference TRBV5-1 and TRBJ1-1): KAGVTQTPRYLIKTRGQQVTLSCSPISGHRSVSWYQQTPGQGLQFLFEYFSETQRNKGNFPGRFSGRQFSNSRSEMNVSTLELGDSALYLCASSSGGGQTTEAFFGQGTRLTVV.

A few counts support this clone. This rearrangement joins TRBV6-5 to TRBJ2-7; D remains ambiguous. V gave up 0 bases and J gave up 0 bases, with 12 bases separating them. The CDR3 covers 16 residues. The germline V gene has CDR1 MNHEY and CDR2 SVGAGI. In DNA form, the CDR3 reads TGTGCCAGCAGTTACTCGATCAGGTCGAGCTCCTACGAGCAGTACTTC. Residues: CASSYSIRSSSYEQYF.

The rearrangement links TRBV19 to TRBJ1-2; 8 bases align to TRBD1. The CDR3 consists of 13 residues. The germline V gene encodes CDR1 LNHDA and CDR2 SQIVND (reference sequence). Trimming cost V 3 bases and J 4 bases; bases outside gene matches: 1. CDR3 coding DNA: TGTGCCAGTAGTATGACAGGGGCCTATGGCTACACCTTC. Amino acids: CASSMTGAYGYTF.

V and J are TRBV18 and TRBJ1-1; D perhaps matches TRBD1 (6 bases). Per the germline V gene, CDR1 is KGHSH and CDR2 is LQKENI. This CDR3 has 14 residues. V was trimmed by 7 bases and J by 0 bases, leaving 12 bases between them. CDR3: CASLGGSMNTEAFF. The DNA of the CDR3 is TGTGCCAGCTTGGGGGGCTCCATGAACACTGAAGCTTTCTTT.

V gene TRBV11-2 combines with J gene TRBJ1-2; D unresolved. The V end lost 5 bases, the J end lost 1 base, and 11 bases lay between the germline ends. The germline gives CDR1 SGHAT, CDR2 FQNNGV. The CDR3 covers 14 residues. The CDR3: CASSMSRNNYGYTF. The CDR3 nucleotides read TGTGCCAGCAGCATGTCCAGAAATAACTATGGCTACACCTTC.

The rearrangement links TRBV18 to TRBJ2-2; D is perhaps TRBD2 (6 bases). The CDR3 runs 13 residues. V lost 8 bases to trimming and J lost 6 bases, with 13 bases between them. Germline CDR1 KGHSH, CDR2 LQKENI. CDR3 DNA sequence: TGTGCCAGCGTGTTCAGGGAGGCCGGGGAGCTGTTTTTT. Translating gives CASVFREAGELFF. Full variable domain (remainder filled in from reference TRBV18 and TRBJ2-2): NAGVMQNPRHLVRRRGQEARLRCSPMKGHSHVYWYRQLPEEGLKFMVYLQKENIIDESGMPKERFSAEFPKEGPSILRIQQVVRGDSAAYFCASVFREAGELFFGEGSRLTVL.